The rows below give T cell receptor beta chains drawn from one sample of a study of blood T cell repertoires in COVID-19. Measured with immunoSEQ multiplex PCR; TCRdb has only the in-frame clones, and not every one. This sample has about 200,000 clones, with roughly 94% found just once. The sequenced sample consisted of peripheral blood. These receptors came from a man younger than 40 with acute or convalescent COVID-19. Each CDR3 is given with its conserved first and last residue. Size values are once, few and many counts, or a class for expanded clones, and some rows have none.

j_gene | v_gene | abundance | CDR3aa
TRBJ2-1 | TRBV19 | - | CASRASPNNEQFF
TRBJ2-3 | TRBV18 | once | CASSANKIFSTDTQYF
TRBJ2-1 | TRBV9 | - | CASSEGLAYNEQFF
TRBJ2-7 | TRBV11-1 | - | CASSSQISYEQYF
TRBJ2-7 | TRBV9 | - | CASSVAPQGDEQYF
TRBJ1-2 | TRBV29-1 | - | CSVRTDYYGYTF
TRBJ2-5 | TRBV5-1 | - | CASSLANLRKRETQYF
TRBJ1-5 | TRBV6-5 | - | CASSLGQGGNQPQHF
TRBJ2-1 | TRBV18 | - | CASSPNRGGVNEQFF
TRBJ2-3 | TRBV6-5 | - | CASSYFEGTDTQYF
TRBJ1-6 | TRBV18 | - | CASSPQGFSSPLHF
TRBJ2-1 | TRBV29-1 | - | CSDKLAEGPYNEQFF
TRBJ2-5 | TRBV6-5 | - | CASTGVAGDQETQYF
TRBJ2-7 | TRBV10-3 | - | CAISEDNYEQYF
TRBJ2-1 | TRBV5-1 | - | CASSFLGGRDGEQFF
TRBJ1-1 | TRBV28 | - | CATNPGTEAFF
TRBJ2-7 | TRBV25-1 | - | CASSSLWQGNYEQYF
TRBJ1-5 | TRBV5-6 | - | CASSERGTRDQPQHF
TRBJ2-3 | TRBV7-9 | - | CASSQGNTDTQYF
TRBJ1-4 | TRBV5-1 | few | CASSSTGTVGTNEKLFF
TRBJ2-7 | TRBV3-1/TRBV3-2 | once | CASSQDGTGGRYEQYF
TRBJ2-7 | TRBV7-9 | - | CASSPNPGTRGGPQYF
TRBJ2-7 | TRBV24-1 | - | CATSQGATYEQYF
TRBJ1-5 | TRBV30 | - | CAWSGQLHQAQHF
TRBJ2-7 | TRBV28 | - | CASSSAAGGPYEQYF
TRBJ1-6 | TRBV6-5 | few | CASSYLAAQGTSPLHF
TRBJ1-1 | TRBV7-3 | - | CASSPVGGNTEAFF
TRBJ2-1 | TRBV15 | - | CATSRDQAGSREQFF
TRBJ1-2 | TRBV20-1 | - | CSASQPGGAYGYTF
TRBJ1-2 | TRBV5-1 | once | CASSRDRGNYGYTF
TRBJ1-5 | TRBV19 | - | CATEASINQPQHF
TRBJ2-3 | TRBV12-3/TRBV12-4 | - | CASFGGLRDTQYF
TRBJ2-2 | TRBV6-5 | - | CATGLAGLTGELFF
TRBJ2-7 | TRBV30 | - | CAWSAGTEYEQYF
TRBJ1-2 | TRBV28 | - | CASSSRTGAYYGYTF
TRBJ1-1 | TRBV5-5 | - | CASSLGVGWTEAFF
TRBJ2-1 | TRBV5-1 | - | CASMSGWSYNEQFF
TRBJ2-1 | TRBV28 | few | CASSLLAPRIAYNEQFF
TRBJ2-7 | TRBV29-1 | once | CSTVGGPSYEQYF
TRBJ1-6 | TRBV6-5 | - | CASTLAPSGNSPLHF
TRBJ2-1 | TRBV7-9 | - | CASSLVTSGMGEQFF
TRBJ2-1 | TRBV19 | - | CASSVGLAGPNEQFF
TRBJ2-7 | TRBV5-6 | - | CASSWDRLYEQYF
TRBJ2-1 | TRBV30 | - | CAWSTSGTYNEQFF
TRBJ2-5 | TRBV6-5 | - | CASKASGGWETQYF
TRBJ2-3 | TRBV7-9 | - | CASSLASGNTGAQYF
TRBJ2-7 | TRBV7-9 | once | CASSLEGGRSYEQYF